Listed below are T cell receptor beta chains from one sample, sequenced in a study of T cells after yellow fever vaccination. TCRdb used MiXCR to reprocess the 5' RACE reads, holding one entry per CDR3 protein. The sample has roughly 500,000 distinct CDR3 sequences, about 19% seen once; the top ten hold approximately 14%. The starting material was PBMCs, obtained 15 days after the yellow fever booster vaccination. Receptor source: a man aged 30-40 years who received the YFV17D yellow fever vaccine. CDR3s include the opening cysteine and the closing phenylalanine or tryptophan. D genes are given only for firm matches. Clone size is stated in some rows and not others, as once, few, many or a class when expanded.

D: -; size: -; V: TRBV6-2/TRBV6-3; J: TRBJ2-1; CDR3: CASMGGAVFF; DNA: TGTGCCAGCATGGGCGGGGCCGTCTTCTTC
D: -; size: -; V: TRBV14; J: TRBJ2-3; CDR3: CASSQGGGTSTDTQYF; DNA: TGTGCCAGCAGCCAAGGCGGCGGGACTAGCACAGATACGCAGTATTTT
D: -; size: few; V: TRBV28; J: TRBJ2-7; CDR3: CASSRDQNLREQYF; DNA: TGTGCCAGCAGCCGGGACCAAAATTTAAGGGAGCAGTACTTC
D: -; size: few; V: TRBV15; J: TRBJ1-5; CDR3: CATSRRVTGNQPQHF; DNA: TGTGCCACCAGCAGACGGGTGACAGGCAATCAGCCCCAGCATTTT
D: TRBD2; size: few; V: TRBV27; J: TRBJ2-3; CDR3: CASSGRTLSTDTQYF; DNA: TGTGCCAGCAGCGGGAGGACACTCAGCACAGATACGCAGTATTTT
D: -; size: few; V: TRBV5-1; J: TRBJ2-3; CDR3: CASRSLLQGDTQYF; DNA: TGCGCCAGCAGGTCTCTCCTTCAGGGCGATACGCAGTATTTT
D: TRBD1; size: -; V: TRBV11-2; J: TRBJ2-7; CDR3: CASSIDRGFIYEQYF; DNA: TGTGCCAGCAGCATCGACAGGGGTTTCATCTACGAGCAGTACTTC
D: TRBD2; size: -; V: TRBV7-2; J: TRBJ2-7; CDR3: CASSTSLAGGGSYEQYF; DNA: TGTGCCAGCAGCACATCGCTAGCGGGAGGCGGCTCCTACGAGCAGTACTTC
D: -; size: -; V: TRBV25-1; J: TRBJ2-1; CDR3: CASSLPKSDEQFF; DNA: TGTGCCAGCAGTCTCCCAAAATCCGATGAGCAGTTCTTC
D: -; size: -; V: TRBV27; J: TRBJ2-7; CDR3: CASSQGGPEEQYF; DNA: TGTGCCAGCAGTCAGGGGGGCCCTGAGGAGCAGTACTTC
D: -; size: -; V: TRBV18; J: TRBJ2-1; CDR3: CASSAKRTGGLASYNEQFF; DNA: TGTGCCAGCTCAGCGAAGAGGACAGGGGGACTAGCGAGCTACAATGAGCAGTTCTTC
D: -; size: -; V: TRBV20-1; J: TRBJ2-2; CDR3: CSARDPQGGGELFF; DNA: TGCAGTGCTAGAGATCCACAGGGTGGCGGGGAGCTGTTTTTT
D: -; size: few; V: TRBV6-5; J: TRBJ2-3; CDR3: CASSYGTSSTDTQYF; DNA: TGTGCCAGCAGTTACGGGACTTCTAGCACAGATACGCAGTATTTT
D: TRBD1; size: many; V: TRBV29-1; J: TRBJ2-1; CDR3: CSVETGGEALYNEQFF; DNA: TGCAGCGTTGAAACAGGGGGAGAAGCATTATACAATGAGCAGTTCTTC
D: -; size: -; V: TRBV15; J: TRBJ2-1; CDR3: CATSRVGLPPYNEQFF; DNA: TGTGCCACCAGCAGAGTTGGACTACCACCTTACAATGAGCAGTTCTTC
D: -; size: many; V: TRBV18; J: TRBJ2-1; CDR3: CASSPALSGEQFF; DNA: TGTGCCAGCTCACCAGCTTTATCCGGGGAGCAGTTCTTC
D: -; size: few; V: TRBV6-1; J: TRBJ1-1; CDR3: CASSEAGARNTEAFF; DNA: TGTGCCAGCAGTGAAGCGGGAGCCCGGAACACTGAAGCTTTCTTT
D: TRBD1; size: -; V: TRBV29-1; J: TRBJ2-5; CDR3: CSTRDSTIQETQYF; DNA: TGCAGCACCCGGGACAGCACCATTCAAGAGACCCAGTACTTC
D: TRBD2; size: few; V: TRBV10-3; J: TRBJ2-1; CDR3: CAIRTSGRVAQFF; DNA: TGTGCCATTAGGACTAGCGGGAGGGTAGCACAGTTCTTC
D: -; size: many; V: TRBV5-6; J: TRBJ2-5; CDR3: CASSLGLGQETQYF; DNA: TGTGCCAGCAGCTTGGGACTAGGTCAAGAGACCCAGTACTTC
D: -; size: -; V: TRBV9; J: TRBJ1-1; CDR3: CASSVVPVWNTEAFF; DNA: TGTGCCAGCAGCGTAGTTCCAGTATGGAACACTGAAGCTTTCTTT
D: -; size: few; V: TRBV27; J: TRBJ1-2; CDR3: CASSLSNRRANYGYTF; DNA: TGTGCCAGCAGTTTATCGAACAGGAGAGCTAACTATGGCTACACCTTC
D: TRBD2; size: -; V: TRBV7-2; J: TRBJ2-1; CDR3: CASSGRGTSGRAGEQFF; DNA: TGTGCCAGCAGCGGACGGGGGACTAGCGGGAGGGCCGGGGAGCAGTTCTTC
D: -; size: many; V: TRBV7-8; J: TRBJ2-1; CDR3: CASTLLGDEQFF; DNA: TGTGCCAGCACTCTCCTAGGAGATGAGCAGTTCTTC
D: -; size: few; V: TRBV20-1; J: TRBJ2-1; CDR3: CSAIRDNYNEQFF; DNA: TGCAGTGCTATCAGGGACAACTACAATGAGCAGTTCTTC
D: -; size: -; V: TRBV11-2; J: TRBJ2-7; CDR3: CASRGAGRYEQYF; DNA: TGTGCCAGCAGGGGAGCGGGCCGGTACGAGCAGTACTTC
D: TRBD1; size: -; V: TRBV5-1; J: TRBJ2-7; CDR3: CASSWTGQAYEQYF; DNA: TGCGCCAGCAGCTGGACCGGACAGGCCTACGAGCAGTACTTC
D: -; size: few; V: TRBV20-1; J: TRBJ2-2; CDR3: CSARIAEAINTGELFF; DNA: TGCAGTGCTAGAATAGCGGAGGCTATAAACACCGGGGAGCTGTTTTTT
D: -; size: -; V: TRBV12-3/TRBV12-4; J: TRBJ2-5; CDR3: CASRTLDFSAGETQYF; DNA: TGTGCCAGCAGGACCCTGGACTTCAGCGCGGGGGAGACCCAGTACTTC
D: -; size: few; V: TRBV7-2; J: TRBJ1-1; CDR3: CASSPRPGVYNTEAFF; DNA: TGTGCCAGCAGCCCGCGGCCCGGGGTCTATAACACTGAAGCTTTCTTT
D: -; size: many; V: TRBV5-1; J: TRBJ2-1; CDR3: CASSLGDGYNEQFF; DNA: TGTGCCAGCAGCTTAGGTGACGGCTACAATGAGCAGTTCTTC
D: -; size: -; V: TRBV15; J: TRBJ2-1; CDR3: CATSRDRGTQTYNEQFF; DNA: TGTGCCACCAGCAGAGATAGAGGGACGCAAACCTACAATGAGCAGTTCTTC
D: -; size: few; V: TRBV10-3; J: TRBJ2-5; CDR3: CAISAWGGETQYF; DNA: TGTGCCATCAGTGCCTGGGGCGGTGAGACCCAGTACTTC
D: -; size: -; V: TRBV12-3/TRBV12-4; J: TRBJ2-7; CDR3: CASSIPRLSNEQYF; DNA: TGTGCCAGCAGTATTCCCAGACTCAGCAACGAGCAGTACTTC
D: TRBD1; size: many; V: TRBV5-1; J: TRBJ1-2; CDR3: CASQRGTEEYGYTF; DNA: TGCGCCAGCCAGCGGGGGACAGAAGAGTATGGCTACACCTTC
D: TRBD2; size: few; V: TRBV3-1; J: TRBJ2-1; CDR3: CASSQGTSGVMSIREGFF; DNA: TGTGCCAGCAGCCAAGGGACTAGCGGGGTAATGAGCATTAGGGAAGGATTCTTC
D: TRBD1; size: -; V: TRBV12-3/TRBV12-4; J: TRBJ1-2; CDR3: CASSLIGTGVLLF; DNA: TGTGCCAGCAGTTTGATTGGGACAGGTGTCCTTTTATTC
D: TRBD1; size: few; V: TRBV10-2; J: TRBJ2-5; CDR3: CASKPGGETQYF; DNA: TGCGCCAGCAAACCAGGGGGAGAGACCCAGTACTTC
D: TRBD2; size: few; V: TRBV4-1; J: TRBJ2-1; CDR3: CASSQREGGDNEQFF; DNA: TGCGCCAGCAGCCAAAGAGAGGGAGGGGACAATGAGCAGTTCTTC
D: TRBD1; size: few; V: TRBV20-1; J: TRBJ1-5; CDR3: CSADSDRGGQPQHF; DNA: TGCAGTGCTGACTCGGACAGGGGGGGACAGCCCCAGCATTTT
D: TRBD2; size: few; V: TRBV6-2/TRBV6-3; J: TRBJ2-1; CDR3: CASRRREAYNEQFF; DNA: TGTGCCAGCAGAAGGCGGGAGGCCTACAATGAGCAGTTCTTC
D: -; size: -; V: TRBV29-1; J: TRBJ2-7; CDR3: CSVEVPGRGEQYF; DNA: TGCAGCGTTGAAGTACCAGGAAGGGGCGAGCAGTACTTC
D: -; size: -; V: TRBV20-1; J: TRBJ2-3; CDR3: CSAQPGTDTQYF; DNA: TGCAGTGCCCAGCCAGGCACAGATACGCAGTATTTT
D: -; size: few; V: TRBV7-2; J: TRBJ1-2; CDR3: CASSLSPSSNYGYTF; DNA: TGTGCCAGCAGCTTATCTCCTTCCAGTAACTATGGCTACACCTTC
D: TRBD2; size: few; V: TRBV20-1; J: TRBJ2-1; CDR3: CSARDPGTIYNEQFF; DNA: TGCAGTGCTAGAGATCCCGGGACTATTTACAATGAGCAGTTCTTC
D: -; size: few; V: TRBV15; J: TRBJ1-1; CDR3: CATSRDYTPRENTEAFF; DNA: TGTGCCACCAGCAGAGATTACACCCCACGCGAGAACACTGAAGCTTTCTTT
D: -; size: few; V: TRBV5-4; J: TRBJ2-3; CDR3: CASSGLEYF; DNA: TGTGCCAGCAGCGGGTTGGAGTATTTT
D: TRBD1; size: -; V: TRBV3-1; J: TRBJ2-7; CDR3: CASSHSGTGIGEQYF; DNA: TGTGCCAGCAGCCATTCCGGGACAGGGATAGGCGAGCAGTACTTC
D: -; size: many; V: TRBV3-1; J: TRBJ2-7; CDR3: CASSQGGEQYF; DNA: TGTGCCAGCAGCCAAGGCGGCGAGCAGTACTTC
D: TRBD1; size: few; V: TRBV7-2; J: TRBJ2-2; CDR3: CASSLRSGGRTGELFF; DNA: TGTGCCAGCAGCTTAAGGTCAGGGGGCCGGACCGGGGAGCTGTTTTTT
D: -; size: -; V: TRBV5-6; J: TRBJ2-1; CDR3: CVSSIWLGDRGYEQFF; DNA: TGTGTCAGCAGCATCTGGTTGGGGGACCGCGGCTATGAGCAGTTCTTC
D: TRBD2; size: -; V: TRBV27; J: TRBJ2-7; CDR3: CASRGLARITYEQYF; DNA: TGTGCCAGCAGGGGACTAGCGAGAATAACCTACGAGCAGTACTTC
D: -; size: -; V: TRBV28; J: TRBJ2-7; CDR3: CASSTSGTPIFYEQYF; DNA: TGTGCCAGCAGCACATCCGGGACCCCGATCTTCTACGAGCAGTACTTC
D: -; size: many; V: TRBV7-8; J: TRBJ2-7; CDR3: CASSPSWGNEQYF; DNA: TGTGCCAGCAGCCCTAGTTGGGGGAACGAGCAGTACTTC
D: -; size: -; V: TRBV10-3; J: TRBJ2-7; CDR3: CAISPSGRVEEYF; DNA: TGTGCCATCAGCCCCTCTGGGCGCGTCGAGGAGTACTTC
D: -; size: few; V: TRBV5-1; J: TRBJ2-5; CDR3: CASSPGQGRIWQETQYF; DNA: TGCGCCAGCAGCCCGGGGCAGGGCCGAATCTGGCAAGAGACCCAGTACTTC
D: -; size: few; V: TRBV6-2/TRBV6-3; J: TRBJ2-7; CDR3: CASSPSIGATGEQYF; DNA: TGTGCCAGCAGTCCTAGCATCGGGGCCACGGGGGAGCAGTACTTC